This T cell receptor beta chain was identified in a study of shared clonotypes between healthy human individuals. Findings and caveats of the study: Sequencing depth was a factor that was expected to affect clonotype sharing among donors.

Some clones are missing from TCRdb's copy, which holds only in-frame ones; the method was immunoSEQ multiplex PCR. Altogether 2.3 million or so clones are present, roughly 93% being singletons, with the ten largest covering 0.39%. This clone was seen only once. What it recognizes is unknown. Germline assignment: CDR1 MDHEN and CDR2 SYDVKM. This CDR3 has 18 residues. Trimming shortened V by 6 bases and J by 6 bases, and 27 bases separated the two germline ends. Both subsets, CD45RA+ naive and CD45RA-negative memory, were split from the CD4+ cells. The sequencing input was naive CD4+ T cells from PBMCs. Noted subset: CD45RA+ positively selected. The clonotype comes from a man aged 18 to 30 in good health. Some clones in this sample may be carry-over from other donors' samples. This sequence joins TRBV28 and TRBJ2-1, with D tentatively TRBD1 (6 bases). This chain's CDR3 is CASSTSPGEPGTFNEQFF. The CDR3 bases are TGTGCCAGCAGCACCTCCCCAGGGGAACCGGGAACCTTCAATGAGCAGTTCTTC.